This T cell receptor beta chain originates from a study of blood T cells in healthy people across ages. Every donor contributed roughly 10 milliliters of peripheral blood by blood draw. CDR1 and CDR2 (germline): LGHDT, YNNKEL (reference sequence). There are 15 residues in the CDR3. The germline V and J ends were trimmed by 3 bases and 1 base, with 12 bases remaining between them. Using a J-beta primer mix together with a sample-barcoded 5' primer, a second PCR was run for roughly 6 to 11 cycles. TCRdb used MiXCR to reprocess the 5' RACE reads, holding one entry per CDR3 protein. Counted here are approximately 800,000 distinct CDR3 sequences, 20% to 30% occurring once; the ten biggest clones make up roughly 3.5%. The same sample was also used in a study of T cells of mothers and their children.

The receptor was derived from a boy between 5 and 17 years old in good health. The chain carries TRBV3-1 and TRBJ1-1; D gene ambiguous. Sequencing was carried out using blood. CDR3 loop: CASSQDGRGNTEAFF. The CDR3 nucleotides read TGTGCCAGCAGCCAGGACGGCCGGGGGAACACTGAAGCTTTCTTT.